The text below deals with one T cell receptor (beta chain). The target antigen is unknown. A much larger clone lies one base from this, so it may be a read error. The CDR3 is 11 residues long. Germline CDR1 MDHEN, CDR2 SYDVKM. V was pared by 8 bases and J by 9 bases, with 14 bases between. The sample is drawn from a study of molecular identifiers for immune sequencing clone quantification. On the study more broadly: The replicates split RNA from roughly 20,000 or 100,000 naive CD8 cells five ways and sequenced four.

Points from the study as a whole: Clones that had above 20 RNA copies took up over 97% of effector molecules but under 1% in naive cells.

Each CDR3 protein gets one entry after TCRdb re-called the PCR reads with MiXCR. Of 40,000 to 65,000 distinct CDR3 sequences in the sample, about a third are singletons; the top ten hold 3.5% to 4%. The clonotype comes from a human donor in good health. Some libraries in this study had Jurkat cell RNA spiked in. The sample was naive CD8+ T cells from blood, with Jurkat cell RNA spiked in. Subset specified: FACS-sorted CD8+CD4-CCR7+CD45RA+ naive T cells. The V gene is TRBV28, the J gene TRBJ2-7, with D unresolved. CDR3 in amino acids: CASCFGSGQYF. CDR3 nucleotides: TGTGCCAGCTGCTTTGGATCCGGGCAGTACTTC.